This T cell receptor beta chain came from a study of blood T cells in healthy people across ages. V dropped 6 bases and J dropped 4; count of bases not matched to a gene: 11. This CDR3 is built from 15 residues. Germline lookup yields CDR1 SQVTM and CDR2 ANQGSEA. A sample-barcoded 5' primer and a J-beta primer mix were used in a second PCR of about 6 to 11 cycles. TCRdb re-called the 5' RACE reads with MiXCR, one entry per CDR3 protein. The table records roughly 680,000 distinct CDR3 sequences, roughly 21% of them present only once. This clonotype was counted a few times. The receptor was derived from a man aged 65 to 85 in good health. Sequenced sample: blood. This chain joins TRBV29-1 and TRBJ1-2, with 10 bases matching TRBD1. The CDR3 region is CSVGPGTGEAYGYTF. CDR3 DNA sequence: TGCAGCGTCGGTCCAGGGACAGGGGAGGCCTATGGCTACACCTTC.